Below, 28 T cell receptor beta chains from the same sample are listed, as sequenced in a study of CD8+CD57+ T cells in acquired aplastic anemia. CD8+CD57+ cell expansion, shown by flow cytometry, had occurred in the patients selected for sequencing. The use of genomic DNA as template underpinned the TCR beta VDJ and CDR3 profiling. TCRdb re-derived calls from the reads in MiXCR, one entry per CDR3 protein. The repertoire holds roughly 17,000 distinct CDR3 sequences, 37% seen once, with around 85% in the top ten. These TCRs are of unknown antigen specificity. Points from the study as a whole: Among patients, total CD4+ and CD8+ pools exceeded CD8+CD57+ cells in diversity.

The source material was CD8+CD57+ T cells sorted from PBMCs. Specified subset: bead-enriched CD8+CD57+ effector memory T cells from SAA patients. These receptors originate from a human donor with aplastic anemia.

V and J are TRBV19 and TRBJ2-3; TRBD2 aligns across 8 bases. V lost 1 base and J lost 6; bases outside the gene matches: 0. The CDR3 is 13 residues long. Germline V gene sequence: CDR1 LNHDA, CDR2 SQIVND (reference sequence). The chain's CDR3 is CASSIGLADTQYF. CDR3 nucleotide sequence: TGTGCCAGTAGTATAGGACTAGCGGATACGCAGTATTTT.

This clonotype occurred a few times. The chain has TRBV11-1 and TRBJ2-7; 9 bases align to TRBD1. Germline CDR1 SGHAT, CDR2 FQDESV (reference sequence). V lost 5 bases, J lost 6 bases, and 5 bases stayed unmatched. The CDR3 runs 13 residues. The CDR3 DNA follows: TGTGCCAGCAGCGAAACAGGGGGCGTCGAGCAGTACTTC. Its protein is CASSETGGVEQYF.

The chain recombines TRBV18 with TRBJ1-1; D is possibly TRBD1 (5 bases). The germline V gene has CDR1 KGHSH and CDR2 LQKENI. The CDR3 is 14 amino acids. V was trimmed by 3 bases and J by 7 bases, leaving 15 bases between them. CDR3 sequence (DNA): TGTGCCAGCTCACCCGGATCAGGGCATCTTGAAGCTTTCTTT. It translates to CASSPGSGHLEAFF.

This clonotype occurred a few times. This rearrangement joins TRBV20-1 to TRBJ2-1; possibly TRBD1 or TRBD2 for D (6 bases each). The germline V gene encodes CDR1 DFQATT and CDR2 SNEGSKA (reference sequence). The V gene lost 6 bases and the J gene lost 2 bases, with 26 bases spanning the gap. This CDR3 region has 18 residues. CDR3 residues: CSAKTFTGANNPYNEQFF. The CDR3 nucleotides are TGCAGTGCCAAAACCTTTACGGGGGCGAATAACCCCTACAATGAGCAGTTCTTC.

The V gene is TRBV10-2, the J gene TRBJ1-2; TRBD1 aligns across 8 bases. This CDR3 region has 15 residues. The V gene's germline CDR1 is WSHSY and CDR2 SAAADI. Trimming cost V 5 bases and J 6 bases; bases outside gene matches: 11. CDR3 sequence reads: CASSIRGRNLDGYTF. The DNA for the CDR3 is TGCGCCAGCAGTATCAGGGGGCGCAACCTGGATGGCTACACCTTC.

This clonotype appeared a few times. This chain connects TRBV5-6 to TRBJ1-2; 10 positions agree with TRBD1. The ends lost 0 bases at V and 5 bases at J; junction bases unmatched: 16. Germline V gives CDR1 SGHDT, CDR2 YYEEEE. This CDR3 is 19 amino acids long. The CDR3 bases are TGTGCCAGCAGCTTGGGGGGGACAGGGGAGGGAAGATTAGGGTATGGCTACACCTTC. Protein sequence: CASSLGGTGEGRLGYGYTF.

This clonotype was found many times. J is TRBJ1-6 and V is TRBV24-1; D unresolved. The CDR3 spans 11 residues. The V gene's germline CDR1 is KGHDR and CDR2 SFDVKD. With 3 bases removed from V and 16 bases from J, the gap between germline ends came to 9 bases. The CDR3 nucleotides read TGTGCCACCAGTGATGGTCTGCGGCTCCACTTT. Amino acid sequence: CATSDGLRLHF.

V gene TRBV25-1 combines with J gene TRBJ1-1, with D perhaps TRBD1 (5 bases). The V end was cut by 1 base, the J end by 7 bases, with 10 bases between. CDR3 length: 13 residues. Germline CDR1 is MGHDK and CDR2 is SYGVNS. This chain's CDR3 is CASSESGGIEAFF. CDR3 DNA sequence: TGTGCCAGCAGTGAATCCGGGGGGATTGAAGCTTTCTTT.

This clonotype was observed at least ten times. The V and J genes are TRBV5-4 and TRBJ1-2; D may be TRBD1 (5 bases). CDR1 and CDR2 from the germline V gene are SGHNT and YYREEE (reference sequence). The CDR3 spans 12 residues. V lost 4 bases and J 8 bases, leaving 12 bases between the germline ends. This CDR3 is CASSQDTEGYTF. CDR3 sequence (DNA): TGTGCCAGCAGCCAGGACACGGAGGGCTACACCTTC. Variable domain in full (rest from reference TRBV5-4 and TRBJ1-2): ETGVTQSPTHLIKTRGQQVTLRCSSQSGHNTVSWYQQALGQGPQFIFQYYREEENGRGNFPPRFSGLQFPNYSSELNVNALELDDSALYLCASSQDTEGYTFGSGTRLTVV.

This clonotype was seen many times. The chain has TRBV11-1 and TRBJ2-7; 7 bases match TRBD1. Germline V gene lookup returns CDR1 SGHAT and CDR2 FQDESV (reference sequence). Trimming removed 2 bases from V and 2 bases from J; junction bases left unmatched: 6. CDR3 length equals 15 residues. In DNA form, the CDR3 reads TGTGCCAGCAGCTTACACAGGGGAACCGCCTACGAGCAGTACTTC. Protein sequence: CASSLHRGTAYEQYF.

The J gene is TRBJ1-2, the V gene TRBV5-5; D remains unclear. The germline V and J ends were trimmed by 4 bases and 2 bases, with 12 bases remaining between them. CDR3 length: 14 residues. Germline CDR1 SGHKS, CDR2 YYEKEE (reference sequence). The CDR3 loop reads CASSLTASNYGYTF. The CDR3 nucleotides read TGTGCCAGCAGCCTTACCGCCTCGAACTATGGCTACACCTTC.

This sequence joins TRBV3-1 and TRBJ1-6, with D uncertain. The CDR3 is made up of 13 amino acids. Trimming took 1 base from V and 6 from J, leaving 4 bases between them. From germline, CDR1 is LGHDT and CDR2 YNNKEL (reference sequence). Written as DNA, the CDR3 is TGTGCCAGCAGCCAAGCCCCTAATTCACCCCTCCACTTT. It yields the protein CASSQAPNSPLHF. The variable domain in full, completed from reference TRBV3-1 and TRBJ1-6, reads DTAVSQTPKYLVTQMGNDKSIKCEQNLGHDTMYWYKQDSKKFLKIMFSYNNKELIINETVPNRFSPKSPDKAHLNLHINSLELGDSAVYFCASSQAPNSPLHFGNGTRLTVT.

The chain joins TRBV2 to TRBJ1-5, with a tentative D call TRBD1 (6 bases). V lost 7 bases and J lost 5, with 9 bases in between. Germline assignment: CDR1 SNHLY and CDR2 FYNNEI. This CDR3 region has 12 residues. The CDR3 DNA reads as TGTGCCAGCAATACAGGGCATCAGCCCCAGCATTTT. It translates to CASNTGHQPQHF.

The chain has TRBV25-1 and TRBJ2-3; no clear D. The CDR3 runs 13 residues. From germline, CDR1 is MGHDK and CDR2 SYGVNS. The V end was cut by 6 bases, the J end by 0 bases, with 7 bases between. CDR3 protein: CASRAPSTDTQYF. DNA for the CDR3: TGTGCCAGCAGGGCCCCTAGCACAGATACGCAGTATTTT. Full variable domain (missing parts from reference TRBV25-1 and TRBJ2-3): EADIYQTPRYLVIGTGKKITLECSQTMGHDKMYWYQQDPGMELHLIHYSYGVNSTEKGDLSSESTVSRIRTEHFPLTLESARPSHTSQYLCASRAPSTDTQYFGPGTRLTVL.

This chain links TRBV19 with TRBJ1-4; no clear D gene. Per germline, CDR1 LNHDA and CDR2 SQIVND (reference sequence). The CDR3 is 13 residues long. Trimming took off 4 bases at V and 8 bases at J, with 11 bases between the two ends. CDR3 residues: CASSTPRKEKLFF. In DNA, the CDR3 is TGTGCCAGTAGTACCCCGAGGAAGGAAAAACTGTTTTTT. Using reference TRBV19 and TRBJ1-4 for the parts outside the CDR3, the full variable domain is DGGITQSPKYLFRKEGQNVTLSCEQNLNHDAMYWYRQDPGQGLRLIYYSQIVNDFQKGDIAEGYSVSREKKESFPLTVTSAQKNPTAFYLCASSTPRKEKLFFGSGTQLSVL.

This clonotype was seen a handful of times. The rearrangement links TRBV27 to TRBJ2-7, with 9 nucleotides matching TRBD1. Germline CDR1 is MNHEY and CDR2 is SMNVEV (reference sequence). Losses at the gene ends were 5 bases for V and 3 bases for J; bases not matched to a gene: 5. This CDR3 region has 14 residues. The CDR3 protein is CASSLQGANYEQYF. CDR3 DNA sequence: TGTGCCAGCAGTCTACAGGGGGCCAACTACGAGCAGTACTTC.

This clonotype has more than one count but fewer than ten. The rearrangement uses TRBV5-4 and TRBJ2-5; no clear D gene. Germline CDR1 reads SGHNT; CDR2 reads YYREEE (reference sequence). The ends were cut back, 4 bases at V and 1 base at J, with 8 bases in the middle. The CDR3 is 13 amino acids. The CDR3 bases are TGTGCCAGCAGCCCGTCAGGCCAAGAGACCCAGTACTTC. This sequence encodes CASSPSGQETQYF.

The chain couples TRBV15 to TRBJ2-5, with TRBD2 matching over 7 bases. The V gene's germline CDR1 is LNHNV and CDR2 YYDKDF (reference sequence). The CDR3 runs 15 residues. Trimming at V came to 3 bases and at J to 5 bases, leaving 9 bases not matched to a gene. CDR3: CATSSQGWGGETQYF. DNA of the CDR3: TGTGCCACCAGCAGCCAAGGTTGGGGGGGGGAGACCCAGTACTTC. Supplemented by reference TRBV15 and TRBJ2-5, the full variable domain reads DAMVIQNPRYQVTQFGKPVTLSCSQTLNHNVMYWYQQKSSQAPKLLFHYYDKDFNNEADTPDNFQSRRPNTSFCFLDIRSPGLGDTAMYLCATSSQGWGGETQYFGPGTRLLVL.

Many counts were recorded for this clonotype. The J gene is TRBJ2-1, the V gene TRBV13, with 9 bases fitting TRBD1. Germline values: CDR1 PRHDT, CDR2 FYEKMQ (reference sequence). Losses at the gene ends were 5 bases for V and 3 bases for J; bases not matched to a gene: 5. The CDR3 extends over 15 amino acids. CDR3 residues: CASSHGTGIYNEQFF. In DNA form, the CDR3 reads TGTGCCAGCAGCCACGGGACAGGGATCTACAATGAGCAGTTCTTC.

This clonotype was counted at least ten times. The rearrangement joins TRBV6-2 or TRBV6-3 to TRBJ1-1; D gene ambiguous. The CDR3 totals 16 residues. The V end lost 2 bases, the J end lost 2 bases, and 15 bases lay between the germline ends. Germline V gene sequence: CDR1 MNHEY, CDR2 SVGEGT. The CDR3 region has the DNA TGTGCCAGCAGTTACCAAAGGTTCCAGGCTAACACTGAAGCTTTCTTT. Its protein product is CASSYQRFQANTEAFF.

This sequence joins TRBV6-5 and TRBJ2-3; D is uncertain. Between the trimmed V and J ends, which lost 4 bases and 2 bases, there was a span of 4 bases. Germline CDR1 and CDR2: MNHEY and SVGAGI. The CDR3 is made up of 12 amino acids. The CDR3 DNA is TGTGCCAGCAGTTCGTTCACAGATACGCAGTATTTT. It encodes CASSSFTDTQYF.

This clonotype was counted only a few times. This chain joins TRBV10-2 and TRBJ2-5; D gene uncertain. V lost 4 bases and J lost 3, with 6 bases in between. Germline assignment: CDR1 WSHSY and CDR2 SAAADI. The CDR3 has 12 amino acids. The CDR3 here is CASSGPKETQYF. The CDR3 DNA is TGCGCCAGCAGTGGACCCAAAGAGACCCAGTACTTC.

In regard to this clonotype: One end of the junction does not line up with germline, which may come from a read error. The chain's CDR3 is CASNQDQRGPYNSPLHF. DNA for the CDR3: TGCGCCAGCAACCAAGATCAGCGGGGTCCCTATAATTCACCCCTCCACTTT. The rearrangement joins TRBV4-3 to TRBJ1-6, with D hard to call. CDR3 length: 17 residues. Germline lookup yields CDR1 LGHNA and CDR2 YSLEER.

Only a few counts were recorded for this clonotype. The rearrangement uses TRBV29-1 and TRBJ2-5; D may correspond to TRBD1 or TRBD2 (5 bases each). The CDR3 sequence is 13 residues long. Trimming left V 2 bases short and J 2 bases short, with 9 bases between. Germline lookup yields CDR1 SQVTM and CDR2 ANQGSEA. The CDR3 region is CSVERDLQETQYF. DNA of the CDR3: TGCAGCGTTGAAAGGGACCTACAAGAGACCCAGTACTTC.

DNA of the CDR3: TGTGCCAGCAGCAAGGGACCCTATAGCAATCAGCCCCAGCATTTT. It encodes CASSKGPYSNQPQHF. The V and J genes are TRBV9 and TRBJ1-5; TRBD1 is a possible D gene (5 bases). CDR3 length: 15 amino acids. V gave up 4 bases and J gave up 0 bases, with 11 bases separating them. The germline V gene encodes CDR1 SGDLS and CDR2 YYNGEE.

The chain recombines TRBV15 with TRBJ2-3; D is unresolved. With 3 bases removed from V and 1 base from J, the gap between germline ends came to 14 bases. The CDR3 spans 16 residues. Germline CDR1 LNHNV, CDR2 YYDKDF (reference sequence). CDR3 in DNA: TGTGCCACCAGCAGCGTAGATGGGGTTGGCACAGATACGCAGTATTTT. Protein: CATSSVDGVGTDTQYF.

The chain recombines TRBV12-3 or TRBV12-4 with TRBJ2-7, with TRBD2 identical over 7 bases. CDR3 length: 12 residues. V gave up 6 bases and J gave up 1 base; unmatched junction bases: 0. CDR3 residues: CASRGLSYEQYF. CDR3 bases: TGTGCCAGCAGGGGACTATCCTACGAGCAGTACTTC.

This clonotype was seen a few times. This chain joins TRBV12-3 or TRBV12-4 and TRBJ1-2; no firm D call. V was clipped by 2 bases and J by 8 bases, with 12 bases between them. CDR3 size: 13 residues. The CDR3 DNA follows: TGTGCCAGCAGTTTACTTGAGGATTTCGGCTACACCTTC. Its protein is CASSLLEDFGYTF.